This TCR beta chain is from a study of blood T cell repertoires in COVID-19. Looking at the study overall: COVID-19 samples from acute and convalescent phases originated in the United States, Italy and Spain. Sample material is recorded as cDNA or gDNA derived from T cells, B-cell-depleted T cells, or PBMCs.

In germline, CDR1 is MGHRA, CDR2 YSYEKL. The CDR3 length is 16 residues. V was clipped by 1 base and J by 5 bases; unmatched bases: 9. Per the authors' pipeline: Estimated nucleated cell counts came from reference gene primer amplification. TCRdb's table, derived via immunoSEQ multiplex PCR, lists solely in-frame clones and lacks some. The V and J calls and clone size come from that table; D and trimming were worked out from the DNA. The sample lists approximately 100,000 clones, about 78% occurring once. Material: peripheral blood. This clonotype was obtained from a human donor in a cohort sampled during active or convalescent COVID-19. The V call is TRBV4-1, the J call TRBJ1-2, with 8 bases aligning to TRBD1. The CDR3 DNA sequence: TGCGCCAGCAGCCAAGCACCTGGACAGGGCGAATATGGCTACACCTTC. The encoded protein is CASSQAPGQGEYGYTF.